This T cell receptor (beta chain) originates from a study of spatial heterogeneity in lung cancer. Time point denoted: sample taken at primary tumor resection. Study-level points and caveats: Higher tumor mutation counts went along with higher counts of expanded intratumoral alpha and beta TCRs.

TCRdb ran MiXCR on the 5' RACE reads and lists one entry per CDR3 protein. The sample lists about 8,000 distinct CDR3 sequences; about 9.3% were seen once. By share, this clonotype counts as large. The target antigen is unknown. Trimming pared 5 bases from V and 3 bases from J, leaving 14 bases between. Germline V gene data show CDR1 as SQVTM and CDR2 as ANQGSEA. This CDR3 region has 13 residues. This clonotype was obtained from a male donor with early-stage non-small cell lung cancer. V and J are TRBV29-1 and TRBJ2-7, with D possibly TRBD1 on 6 matching bases. Source: lung tumor tissue, taken at surgery. CDR3 sequence: CSVWDIVDYEQYF. For the CDR3, the DNA is TGCAGCGTTTGGGACATCGTGGACTACGAGCAGTACTTC.